The clone carrying this TCR beta chain was seen a handful of times. How the authors handled the data: The assay estimated nucleated cells by amplifying reference gene primers. Libraries were prepared by immunoSEQ multiplex PCR; TCRdb keeps only in-frame clonotypes and omits some of them. V and J calls and clone size are given by that table; D and trimming were obtained from the DNA. This table holds nearly 110,000 clones, 80% to 85% found once. Germline assignment: CDR1 KGHDR and CDR2 SFDVKD. This CDR3 is 13 amino acids long. V was trimmed by 9 bases and J by 5 bases, leaving 13 bases between them. This entry belongs to a study of blood T cell repertoires in COVID-19. Study overall: The United States, Italy and Spain provided the acute and convalescent COVID-19 samples. Nucleic acid was either cDNA or gDNA, and it came from T cells, B-cell-depleted T cells, or PBMCs.

This TCR derives from a human donor in a cohort sampled during active COVID-19. Source material: peripheral blood. The V call is TRBV24-1, the J call TRBJ2-1, with TRBD2 as a possible D gene (7 bases). The CDR3 DNA follows: TGTGCCACCGAGAAGCGGGACAACAATGAGCAGTTCTTC. As protein: CATEKRDNNEQFF.